This T cell receptor (beta chain) was observed in a study of shared clonotypes between healthy human individuals. General observations from the study: Rarefaction curves obtained for sorted subsets showed sequencing incomplete despite large depth.

Turning to this clone: Its antigen is not identified.

CDR1 and CDR2 (germline): SGHRS, YFSETQ. CDR3 length equals 12 residues. Trimming took 0 bases from V and 10 from J, leaving 8 bases between them. The assay ran at deep level. Produced via immunoSEQ multiplex PCR; TCRdb's table is partial and in-frame only. Among 2,100,000 or so clones listed, 90% to 96% were seen once. The sequence derives from a man between 18 and 35 years old in good health. The chain uses TRBV5-1 and TRBJ1-3; D call uncertain. Sequenced input: naive CD4+ T cells sorted from blood. Indicated subset: CD45RA+ positively selected. CDR3 nucleotides: TGCGCCAGCAGCTTGGATAGGGATACCATATATTTT. Translating gives CASSLDRDTIYF.